The 20 T cell receptor beta chains presented below share a single source sample, sequenced in a study of shared clonotypes between healthy human individuals. Method: immunoSEQ multiplex PCR; TCRdb's copy keeps in-frame clones and lacks some. The profile shows 450,000 to 500,000 clones, 81% of them singletons. Sequenced: PBMCs. The receptor set was obtained from a woman aged 40 to 49 in good health. Some clones in this sample may be carry-over from other donors' samples.

On this clone: This likely came from a read error, as a far larger clone is one base away. The rearrangement joins TRBV28 to TRBJ1-1, with a tentative D call TRBD1 (6 bases). Deletions cut 7 bases from V and 2 bases from J, with 17 bases between. The CDR3 runs 15 residues. CDR1 and CDR2 from the germline V gene are MDHEN and SYDVKM. The CDR3 is CASTTPRDINTEAFF. CDR3 nucleotides: TGTGCCAGCACCACCCCGAGGGACATAAACACTGAAGCTTTCTTT.

As for this clone: This may be a read error: a much more frequent sequence differs by one nucleotide. Different DNA sequences within this sample yield the same CDR3. The rearrangement uses TRBV5-1 and TRBJ2-7; TRBD2 might be the D (6 bases). Trimming took 0 bases from V and 7 from J, leaving 17 bases between them. The CDR3 is 15 amino acids. The germline V gene has CDR1 SGHRS and CDR2 YFSETQ. CDR3 protein: CASSLGAGGPGEQYF. CDR3 coding DNA: TGCGCCAGCAGCTTGGGGGCTGGAGGGCCGGGTGAGCAGTACTTC.

J is TRBJ2-1 and V is TRBV6-4, with 10 bases lining up with TRBD1. J was trimmed by 8 bases and V by 11 bases; bases with no gene match: 9. From germline, CDR1 is MRHNA and CDR2 SNTAGT. The CDR3 is 13 residues long. Written as DNA, the CDR3 is TGTGCCGGATCCGACAGGGGGCGATATGAGCAGTTCTTC. Translating it yields CAGSDRGRYEQFF.

This chain joins TRBV4-2 and TRBJ1-5; D might be TRBD1 (5 bases). V dropped 0 bases and J dropped 10 bases, with 16 bases sitting between them. This CDR3 region has 15 residues. Germline V gene data show CDR1 as LGHNA and CDR2 as YNFKEQ. The CDR3 spells CASSQEGQGSSPQHF. The CDR3 DNA follows: TGTGCCAGCAGCCAAGAGGGGCAGGGCTCGAGCCCCCAGCATTTT.

The rearrangement joins TRBV4-1 to TRBJ2-7; 8 bases align to TRBD1. CDR3 length: 14 residues. The ends lost 5 bases at V and 3 bases at J; junction bases unmatched: 6. Germline assignment: CDR1 MGHRA and CDR2 YSYEKL. The CDR3 nucleotides read TGCGCCAGCAGCTCCACCGACAGGGGCTACGAGCAGTACTTC. Translated, it gives CASSSTDRGYEQYF.

This clone was seen more than once but under ten times. This chain links TRBV4-3 with TRBJ2-3, with 14 bases aligning to TRBD2. Germline CDR1 LGHNA, CDR2 YSLEER. The CDR3 is 17 amino acids. Unmatched junction bases numbered 3, after V lost 1 base and J lost 3 bases. The CDR3 DNA reads as TGCGCCAGCAGCCAAGGACTAGCGGGAGGGCCTACAGATACGCAGTATTTT. The encoded protein is CASSQGLAGGPTDTQYF.

This clone occurred many times. This sample also contains other DNA sequences that code for the same CDR3. This rearrangement joins TRBV30 to TRBJ2-3; D gene uncertain. Looked up from germline, CDR1 is GTSNPN and CDR2 is SVGIG (reference sequence). Trimming stripped 2 bases from V and 0 bases from J, with 3 bases between. This CDR3 has 12 amino acids. The CDR3 here is CAWSSSTDTQYF. Here the CDR3 DNA reads TGTGCCTGGAGTTCTAGCACAGATACGCAGTATTTT.

This clone was picked up a small number of times. V usage is TRBV7-9 and J usage is TRBJ2-6, with a weak D call TRBD1 (5 bases). V was clipped by 5 bases and J by 3 bases, with 14 bases between them. The CDR3 sequence is 16 residues long. CDR1 and CDR2 from the germline V gene are SEHNR and FQNEAQ (reference sequence). The CDR3 DNA reads as TGTGCCAGCAGCCCGGGCCAGGGTAATGGGGCCAACGTCCTGACTTTC. Translated: CASSPGQGNGANVLTF.

As concerns this clone: A much larger clone lies one base from this, so it may be a read error. The chain has TRBV9 and TRBJ2-7; tentatively, D is TRBD1 (6 bases). This CDR3 is 16 amino acids long. CDR1 is SGDLS and CDR2 is YYNGEE in the germline V gene. With 4 bases removed from V and 1 base from J, the gap between germline ends came to 18 bases. CDR3 protein: CASSTEPGHFSYEQYF. CDR3 DNA sequence: TGTGCCAGCAGCACAGAGCCGGGACATTTTTCCTACGAGCAGTACTTC.

About this clone: Since a far larger clone is one base different, this is likely a read error. Other DNA sequences in the same sample also yield this CDR3. The DNA of the CDR3 is TGTGCCAGCAGCTCCTCGGGGCGAGGAGAGACCCAGTACTTC. It yields the protein CASSSSGRGETQYF. The chain uses TRBV9 and TRBJ2-5; either TRBD1 or TRBD2 may fit D (5 bases each). The CDR3 covers 14 residues. V shed 4 bases and J shed 4 bases, with 14 bases lying between them. The germline V gene encodes CDR1 SGDLS and CDR2 YYNGEE.

The chain has TRBV7-2 and TRBJ2-7; 11 bases line up with TRBD2. V shed 5 bases and J 7 bases; nucleotides not matched to a gene: 10. This CDR3 has 15 residues. CDR1 and CDR2 from the germline V gene are SGHTA and FQGNSA. CDR3 sequence (DNA): TGTGCCAGCAGCCCAGTAGCGGGAGGGCCGGGAGAGCAGTACTTC. Translation: CASSPVAGGPGEQYF.

The chain couples TRBV7-2 to TRBJ1-1; D gene unclear. CDR1 and CDR2 from the germline V gene are SGHTA and FQGNSA. The germline V and J ends were trimmed by 2 bases and 4 bases, with 5 bases remaining between them. The CDR3 consists of 12 residues. CDR3 bases: TGTGCCAGCAGCTTACGGATCACTGAAGCTTTCTTT. As protein: CASSLRITEAFF.

The CDR3 loop reads CASSEAGRDYEQYF. CDR3 DNA: TGTGCCAGCAGTGAAGCTGGGCGGGACTACGAGCAGTACTTC. V and J are TRBV6-1 and TRBJ2-7; possibly TRBD2 for D (6 bases). The CDR3 extends over 14 amino acids. Trimming removed 0 bases from V and 3 bases from J, with 9 bases in between. CDR1 MNHNS and CDR2 SASEGT come from the germline V gene.

The chain is built from TRBV9 and TRBJ2-7, with 8 bases that match TRBD1. Unmatched junction bases numbered 9, after V lost 0 bases and J lost 7 bases. The V gene's germline CDR1 is SGDLS and CDR2 YYNGEE. The CDR3 spans 15 residues. For the CDR3, the DNA is TGTGCCAGCAGCGTAGATGCAGGGGGCTCCTTAGAGCAGTACTTC. The encoded protein is CASSVDAGGSLEQYF.

With regard to this clone: A read error is the likely source, as a far larger clone sits one nucleotide away. Other DNA sequences in this specimen translate into the identical CDR3. This chain uses TRBV30 with TRBJ2-3, with D tentatively TRBD1 or TRBD2 (5 bases each). Germline values: CDR1 GTSNPN, CDR2 SVGIG (reference sequence). V lost 4 bases and J lost 0, with 11 bases in between. The CDR3 consists of 14 residues. The CDR3 sequence is CAWMRGRSTDTQYF. CDR3 bases: TGTGCCTGGATGAGGGGTAGAAGCACAGATACGCAGTATTTT.

As for this clone: This may be a read error: a much more frequent sequence differs by one nucleotide. Other DNA sequences from this sample encode an identical CDR3 as well. This chain's CDR3 is CASSESGGGSYNEQFF. The CDR3 DNA is TGTGCAAGCAGTGAAAGCGGAGGGGGTTCCTACAATGAGCAGTTCTTC. This chain uses TRBV6-1 with TRBJ2-1; D tentatively fits TRBD1 or TRBD2 (6 bases each). The germline V gene has CDR1 MNHNS and CDR2 SASEGT. This CDR3 region has 16 residues.

The chain employs TRBV7-2 and TRBJ1-1; no firm D call. V was cut by 8 bases and J by 0 bases, with 10 bases left in between. The CDR3 contains 13 residues. Germline V CDR1 and CDR2: SGHTA, FQGNSA. The CDR3, as DNA: TGTGCCAGCCAGCTTTTCATGAACACTGAAGCTTTCTTT. Its protein product is CASQLFMNTEAFF.

In its sample, this clone was seen once. This chain connects TRBV7-2 to TRBJ2-7, with 10 bases fitting TRBD2. CDR3 size: 15 residues. J was trimmed by 1 base and V by 5 bases; bases with no gene match: 5. Per the germline V gene, CDR1 is SGHTA and CDR2 is FQGNSA. CDR3 in DNA: TGTGCCAGCAGCGCCTCTAGCGGGAGTTCCTACGAGCAGTACTTC. Translating gives CASSASSGSSYEQYF.

This chain connects TRBV9 to TRBJ2-2, with no clear D. Germline CDR1 reads SGDLS; CDR2 reads YYNGEE. The CDR3 is 17 residues long. V lost 0 bases to trimming and J lost 5 bases, with 17 bases between them. The CDR3 sequence is CASSVVSGGSSTGELFF. The CDR3 DNA reads as TGTGCCAGCAGCGTAGTATCGGGTGGGTCGTCGACCGGGGAGCTGTTTTTT.

Of note for this clone: One base away lies a much larger clone, so this may be a sequencing read error. The rearrangement links TRBV7-2 to TRBJ2-3; 11 bases line up with TRBD2. V lost 6 bases and J lost 0; bases outside the gene matches: 2. Germline V gene data show CDR1 as SGHTA and CDR2 as FQGNSA. The CDR3 extends over 15 amino acids. Here the CDR3 reads CASRRTSGSTDTQYF. The CDR3 region has the DNA TGTGCCAGCAGGCGGACTAGCGGGAGCACAGATACGCAGTATTTT.